This T cell receptor (beta chain) is drawn from a study of Graves' ophthalmopathy and Graves' hyperthyroidism. Other autoimmune disease, uncontrolled infection, pregnancy and lactation led to exclusion. PBMCs came from 10 ml of fresh peripheral blood. Overall study results and limits: Ophthalmopathy could be told apart from stable hyperthyroidism by a 13-signature model (87.88% sensitivity, about 80% specificity).

Amplification of TCR beta CDR3 regions used RNA transcripts. Investigators did first-round RT-PCR with HTBI primers, then second-round multiplex PCR. TCRdb passed the multiplex PCR reads through MiXCR, listing each CDR3 protein once. This sample has 300,000 to 400,000 distinct CDR3 sequences, with roughly a sixth found just once. This clonotype was observed many times. Its antigen remains unknown. This CDR3 is 14 amino acids long. In germline, CDR1 is SGDLS, CDR2 YYNGEE. V lost 0 bases and J 1 base, leaving 5 bases between the germline ends. The gene calls are TRBV9 and TRBJ1-5; D remains unclear. The sample consisted of peripheral blood. The receptor comes from an adult man with Graves' ophthalmopathy. The CDR3 nucleotides read TGTGCCAGCAGCGTAGGCCGGAGCAATCAGCCCCAGCATTTT. This gives the protein CASSVGRSNQPQHF.